The rows below give T cell receptor beta chains drawn from one sample of a study of CD8+CD57+ T cells in acquired aplastic anemia. TCRdb ran MiXCR on the reads and lists one entry per CDR3 protein. The top ten clones hold about 15% of a sample with about 190,000 distinct CDR3 sequences, about half of them seen once. What was sequenced was sorted CD4+, CD8+, or CD8+CD57+ T cells (not recorded which) from PBMCs. The receptor source for this set is a human donor in good health, serving as a control. CDR3s include the opening cysteine and the closing phenylalanine or tryptophan. D genes are given only for firm matches. Clone size appears in some rows only: once, few, many, or a class for an expanded clone.

J: TRBJ1-3; D: .; size: .; V: TRBV2; CDR3: CASSEDYASSGNTIYF; DNA: TGTGCCAGCAGTGAAGACTACGCAAGCTCTGGAAACACCATATATTTT
J: TRBJ1-1; D: TRBD1; size: many; V: TRBV12-3/TRBV12-4; CDR3: CASDNRGSMNTEAFF; DNA: TGTGCCAGCGATAACAGGGGGTCAATGAACACTGAAGCTTTCTTT
J: TRBJ2-1; D: .; size: .; V: TRBV9; CDR3: CASSVVGAGWMDEQFF; DNA: TGTGCCAGCAGCGTAGTAGGGGCGGGATGGATGGATGAGCAGTTCTTC
J: TRBJ1-3; D: TRBD1; size: .; V: TRBV3-1; CDR3: CASSRQGAGNTIYF; DNA: TGTGCCAGCAGCAGGCAGGGGGCTGGAAACACCATATATTTT
J: TRBJ1-6; D: .; size: many; V: TRBV4-3; CDR3: CASSRITGTFNSPLHF; DNA: TGCGCCAGCAGCCGGATAACAGGGACCTTTAATTCACCCCTCCACTTT
J: TRBJ2-7; D: TRBD1; size: many; V: TRBV10-3; CDR3: CAISPTGGAGGYEQYF; DNA: TGTGCCATCAGTCCGACAGGGGGCGCAGGGGGCTACGAGCAGTACTTC
J: TRBJ1-6; D: .; size: few; V: TRBV18; CDR3: CASSRETDSNSPLHF; DNA: TGTGCCAGCTCCCGAGAGACAGATTCTAATTCACCCCTCCACTTT
J: TRBJ1-1; D: .; size: .; V: TRBV10-3; CDR3: CAISKTQTYMNTEAFF; DNA: TGTGCCATCAGTAAAACTCAGACATACATGAACACTGAAGCTTTCTTT
J: TRBJ2-1; D: TRBD2; size: .; V: TRBV7-6; CDR3: CASSPQLAGGHEQFF; DNA: TGTGCCAGCAGCCCCCAGTTAGCGGGAGGGCATGAGCAGTTCTTC
J: TRBJ2-7; D: .; size: many; V: TRBV7-9; CDR3: CASSSPRTGSYEQYF; DNA: TGTGCCAGCAGCTCCCCCCGGACGGGATCCTACGAGCAGTACTTC
J: TRBJ2-7; D: TRBD2; size: once; V: TRBV20-1; CDR3: CSARVTSGAYEQYF; DNA: TGCAGTGCTAGAGTAACTAGCGGGGCATACGAGCAGTACTTC
J: TRBJ1-2; D: .; size: few; V: TRBV9; CDR3: CASSLGIGGYTF; DNA: TGTGCCAGCAGCCTGGGGATTGGTGGCTACACCTTC
J: TRBJ1-1; D: TRBD1; size: many; V: TRBV4-3; CDR3: CASSQQDRGLRAFF; DNA: TGCGCCAGCAGCCAGCAGGACAGGGGGCTAAGGGCTTTCTTT
J: TRBJ2-3; D: TRBD2; size: .; V: TRBV10-3; CDR3: CAIDSPIAGGGTDTQYF; DNA: TGTGCCATCGATTCGCCGATAGCGGGGGGAGGCACAGACACGCAGTATTTT
J: TRBJ1-2; D: TRBD1; size: .; V: TRBV20-1; CDR3: CSARDPTGGSGYTF; DNA: TGTAGTGCTAGAGATCCCACAGGGGGCAGTGGCTACACCTTC
J: TRBJ2-3; D: TRBD1; size: .; V: TRBV7-2; CDR3: CASSLVGTGLLDTQYF; DNA: TGTGCCAGCAGTCTAGTCGGGACAGGGTTATTAGATACGCAGTATTTT
J: TRBJ1-6; D: TRBD1; size: .; V: TRBV7-2; CDR3: CASTTGTGGNNSPLHF; DNA: TGTGCCAGCACCACGGGAACAGGGGGCAACAATTCACCCCTCCACTTT
J: TRBJ2-7; D: TRBD2; size: .; V: TRBV7-9; CDR3: CASSQTLTSGRYEQYF; DNA: TGTGCCAGCAGCCAAACCCTTACTAGCGGGCGGTACGAGCAGTACTTC
J: TRBJ2-7; D: TRBD1; size: .; V: TRBV2; CDR3: CATTGDSYEQYF; DNA: TGTGCCACCACAGGGGACTCCTACGAGCAGTACTTC
J: TRBJ2-3; D: .; size: .; V: TRBV7-3; CDR3: CAWSVTSTDTQYF; DNA: TGTGCCTGGAGTGTAACCAGCACAGATACGCAGTATTTT
J: TRBJ2-7; D: .; size: .; V: TRBV10-3; CDR3: CAISESIFSTYEQYF; DNA: TGTGCCATCAGTGAGTCGATTTTCAGTACCTACGAGCAGTACTTC
J: TRBJ2-3; D: .; size: .; V: TRBV20-1; CDR3: CSAWDRNTDTQYF; DNA: TGCAGTGCCTGGGACCGCAACACAGATACGCAGTATTTT
J: TRBJ1-6; D: .; size: once; V: TRBV6-1; CDR3: CASTGSLYNSPLHF; DNA: TGTGCCAGCACCGGGAGCCTGTATAATTCACCCCTCCACTTT
J: TRBJ1-1; D: .; size: .; V: TRBV20-1; CDR3: CSAKDTNTEAFF; DNA: TGCAGTGCCAAGGACACGAACACTGAAGCTTTCTTT
J: TRBJ2-1; D: TRBD2; size: .; V: TRBV19; CDR3: CASSLAGSLSEQFF; DNA: TGTGCCAGTAGCCTAGCGGGGAGCTTGTCTGAGCAGTTCTTC
J: TRBJ1-6; D: .; size: .; V: TRBV7-3; CDR3: CASSTQGRDSPLHF; DNA: TGTGCCAGCAGCACCCAGGGTCGCGATTCACCCCTCCACTTT
J: TRBJ2-3; D: TRBD2; size: .; V: TRBV7-2; CDR3: CASSLVGLAGVSTDTQYF; DNA: TGTGCCAGCAGCTTAGTGGGTCTGGCGGGGGTAAGCACAGATACGCAGTATTTT
J: TRBJ1-1; D: .; size: .; V: TRBV20-1; CDR3: CSASVGYRNTEAFF; DNA: TGCAGTGCTAGCGTAGGGTACCGGAACACTGAAGCTTTCTTT
J: TRBJ2-2; D: .; size: .; V: TRBV2; CDR3: CASSDRENTGELFF; DNA: TGTGCCAGCAGTGATAGGGAGAACACCGGGGAGCTGTTTTTT
J: TRBJ1-1; D: .; size: .; V: TRBV19; CDR3: CATKEGRAEAFF; DNA: TGTGCCACCAAGGAGGGAAGGGCTGAAGCTTTCTTT
J: TRBJ1-3; D: .; size: .; V: TRBV10-3; CDR3: CAISPSGTSGGDTLSGNTIYF; DNA: TGTGCCATCAGTCCCTCCGGGACTAGCGGGGGGGACACCCTCTCTGGAAACACCATATATTTT
J: TRBJ1-6; D: .; size: .; V: TRBV29-1; CDR3: CSVGEGQWNSPLHF; DNA: TGCAGCGTTGGAGAGGGACAATGGAATTCACCCCTCCACTTT
J: TRBJ1-5; D: .; size: .; V: TRBV19; CDR3: CASSIWGRGGSQPQHF; DNA: TGTGCCAGTAGTATATGGGGAAGGGGGGGGAGTCAACCCCAGCATTTT
J: TRBJ1-6; D: .; size: .; V: TRBV12-3/TRBV12-4; CDR3: CASSLGGPNSPLHF; DNA: TGTGCCAGCAGTTTAGGAGGGCCAAATTCACCCCTCCACTTT
J: TRBJ1-2; D: TRBD1; size: .; V: TRBV19; CDR3: CASSTDRMGGYTF; DNA: TGTGCCAGTAGTACGGACAGGATGGGCGGCTACACCTTC
J: TRBJ2-1; D: TRBD2; size: .; V: TRBV10-3; CDR3: CATRLWGLGSGEQFF; DNA: TGTGCCACCCGCTTATGGGGACTAGGCTCCGGTGAGCAGTTCTTC
J: TRBJ1-5; D: .; size: .; V: TRBV14; CDR3: CASSQETGRTQHF; DNA: TGTGCCAGCAGCCAAGAGACGGGGAGAACCCAGCATTTT
J: TRBJ1-2; D: .; size: many; V: TRBV5-1; CDR3: CASSPNGVGAYGYTF; DNA: TGCGCCAGCAGCCCCAATGGGGTTGGGGCCTATGGCTACACCTTC
J: TRBJ1-6; D: TRBD1; size: .; V: TRBV25-1; CDR3: CASSAGTGRTWNSPLHF; DNA: TGTGCCAGCAGTGCCGGGACAGGGAGGACATGGAATTCACCCCTCCACTTT
J: TRBJ2-7; D: TRBD1; size: few; V: TRBV10-3; CDR3: CAISTGTGNYEQYF; DNA: TGTGCCATCAGTACCGGGACAGGGAACTACGAGCAGTACTTC